A single TCR beta chain is shown here with its context. No cognate antigen has been identified for it. No per-base quality is available; no much larger clone lies one base away. Libraries were built with the immunoSEQ multiplex PCR assay. For the multiplex PCR, a mixture combining 60 forward primers for TCR Vbeta segments and 13 reverse primers for TCR Jbeta segments was used. The CDR3 region of rearranged TCR beta genes was amplified from genomic DNA with a multiplex PCR assay. The amplified TCR beta libraries were sequenced on the Illumina HiSeq System as 87-base-pair reads. Under the source paper's analysis protocol: In a later analysis, some 80 million unique TCR beta chains were counted across the approximately 640 repertoires, and about 9.9 million of these chains were shared by at least two donors. A nearest-neighbor algorithm error-corrected the raw reads and collapsed the reads into unique sequences, merging closely related sequences to remove PCR and sequencing errors. Alignment of CDR3 sequences to IMGT reference sequences was used to assign V, D and J gene segments. For a sequence to be retained, at least a six-nucleotide match to both a V gene segment and a J gene segment was required. Rearrangements were classified as productive when the CDR3 lacked stop codons and remained in frame with V and J, and all other rearrangements were classified as non-productive. CDR3 was defined by IMGT convention, running from the second conserved V-encoded cysteine to the conserved J-encoded phenylalanine. In an earlier analysis of around 600 of the donors, sequences lacking an unambiguous match to a single V gene segment were excluded. In an earlier analysis of several hundred of the donors, V segments were called functional above 56.7% productive rearrangements and were called segregating when the between-donor standard deviation exceeded 5%. A statistical classification framework was built for diagnosing cytomegalovirus status from the catalog of TCR beta chain sequences. A later analysis assigned V and J genes by comparing TCR nucleotide sequences with IMGT/GENE-DB human TR gene sequences. The TCRdist pipeline was used in a later analysis to assign CDR3 sequences and most-parsimonious VDJ recombination scenarios. In a later analysis, each TCR beta chain was defined by its CDR3 amino acid sequence together with its V-gene family, and reads lacking a unique V-gene family were excluded. In a later analysis, 500 to 700 highly shared, low-generation-probability nucleotide sequences were removed to address suspected cross-contamination and a sequencing artifact. For each public chain, a later analysis derived a clonal expansion index from normalized ranks of inferred template counts within each repertoire. Generation probabilities in a later analysis came from a VDJ recombination model fitted to out-of-frame rearrangements, and those results were checked against IGoR. Hypergeometric tests were used in a later analysis to score TCR-TCR, TCR-HLA and TCR-CMV co-occurrence, with a repertoire-size bias correction applied to the TCR pairs. A later analysis estimated false discovery rates by permuting HLA or CMV assignments 20 times. In a later analysis, co-occurring TCRs were grouped with DBSCAN, and TCRdist sequence similarity was added when clustering was performed within HLA-allele-positive subsets. Repertoires with fewer than 30,000 or more than 120,000 public chains, plus five repertoires with anomalous nucleotide sharing, were excluded from co-occurrence clustering. TCRdb's version of the immuneACCESS table is confined to in-frame rearrangements and falls short of the full clone set. An unresolved V gene accounts for under half of the shortfall where checked; the remainder is of unknown origin. That table gives V, J and clone size, and the DNA gave D and trimming. The sample table holds about 160,000 clones, of which about four fifths were seen once. The ten top clones hold 7.5% to 9% of the sample.

The data were obtained in a study of cytomegalovirus exposure and HLA in healthy donors (dated by TCRdb to about 2017). Broadly, across the study: An earlier analysis of approximately 640 of the donors reported 250 to 350 Gb of sequence data and more than 90 million unique TCR beta sequences from 150 million to 200 million T cells. About 300 gigabases of sequencing data and about 92 million unique TCR sequences made up an early release that covered over 550 HLA-typed donors. HLA typing included class I and class II loci at four-digit resolution. In an earlier analysis of around 540 of the donors, high-throughput TCR beta sequencing was used to judge whether each TCR beta V gene segment behaved as functional or pseudogenic. Typing coverage varied by locus: roughly 620-640 donors for A, B, C, DRB1 and DQB1; 522 for DQA1; approximately 610 for DPA1; 400 to 480 for DPB1. Every repertoire in the discovery cohort had been generated on one and the same sequencing platform. Of the 350 to 450 genotyped donors, around 81% fell in the genetic ancestry cluster associated with self-reported Caucasian donors. A later analysis re-analyzed previously published TCR beta repertoires from 600 to 850 donors and added high-resolution HLA genotyping to study TCR occurrence patterns. Donor age, sex, ethnicity and CMV serostatus were compiled together with the repertoire data. Rather than using new phenotypic data, the later analysis identified candidate immune exposures from TCR beta sequences and from how often those sequences occurred across donors. A later genetic analysis took genome-wide SNP genotypes for about 65% of the 666 donors and used that subset as a discovery cohort. To predict cytomegalovirus infection status, the study combined high-throughput TCR immunosequencing, statistical association of individual TCRs with disease status, and machine learning. The study aimed to test whether cataloging public T cell receptors could reveal signatures of past pathogen exposure. Four or five DR-DQ haplotypes were handled as single units for association and clustering because linkage in the cohort was strong. Along with the roughly 710-subject first cohort, a separate validation cohort of over 90 different subjects was used. The study profiled the T cell repertoires of hundreds of subjects by immunosequencing and related them to cytomegalovirus serostatus. Among roughly 400 genotyped donors of the cohort, an average of around 250,000 unique TCR beta nucleotide sequences was sequenced per donor, of which about 18% were non-productive. The paper's findings and limits, for the study overall: V-gene and J-gene trimming of TCR beta chains was associated with a missense DCLRE1C variant in a later genetic analysis, and the association was replicated in an independent cohort. The authors suggested that the approach could potentially be generalized to other disease states and immunological phenotypes. Cytomegalovirus status was reported to be diagnosed by the classifier with high specificity and sensitivity in both the original and validation cohorts. Linkage disequilibrium might explain the correlated functional status among segregating V segments, but an unknown experimental factor could not be ruled out. In a later analysis, HLA-associated TCR beta chains were found to be more clonally expanded and to have lower generation probabilities than equally common non-associated chains. A further reported finding was that TCR beta sequences accurately predicted the HLA-A and HLA-B alleles for most subjects in the first cohort. In this cohort, only TCR beta chains were sequenced, and detectable features were limited by the absence of alpha or paired-chain data. While some public TCRs were present in many individuals, most TCR sequences turned up only very rarely across donors. A group of highly shared sequence variants was considered likely to be a technical artifact of the sequencing pipeline. A later analysis reported that several top co-occurrence clusters appeared linked to parvovirus B19, influenza, CMV and Epstein-Barr virus. The 87-base-pair reads could not distinguish some IMGT-functional V segments, including TRBV6-2 and TRBV6-3, so those segments were excluded. In the study, 150 to 200 TCR beta chains were listed as associated with cytomegalovirus. According to a later analysis, TCR association rates differed among HLA loci, with DRB1 alleles showing the most associated TCRs and HLA-C alleles showing the fewest. The earlier analysis of approximately 560 of the donors excluded some 16 rarely observed V segments, including chromosome 9 orphons, because counts were too low. The only immune exposure information available for the cohort was CMV serostatus. When HLA alleles, especially DR and DQ, strongly co-occurred, TCR associations were difficult to assign to individual alleles. A later genetic analysis reported fewer N-insertions in productive TCRs among donors in an Asian-associated ancestry cluster than the roughly 690-donor mean. At a false discovery rate of 0.05, a later analysis linked 16,951 TCR beta sequences to specific HLA alleles. A later analysis found that most CMV-associated TCR beta chains appeared HLA-restricted, with HLA associations seemingly driven largely by CMV exposure. A few of the identified cytomegalovirus-associated TCR beta chains were confirmed in vitro to be specific for cytomegalovirus antigens. Presence/absence analyses assumed roughly uniform sequencing depth across donors, an assumption that may not hold. In an earlier analysis of 587 of the donors, most TCR beta V segments appeared in productive rearrangements about 90% or about 30% of the time, broadly matching IMGT annotations. HLA typing was unavailable for some donors at each locus, so association tests used only the typed subset.

The germline ends are 9 bases apart after V is trimmed by 1 base and J by 3 bases. The germline V gene (reference sequence) supplies CDR1 SEHNR and CDR2 FQNEAQ. There are 14 amino acids in the CDR3, from cysteine to phenylalanine inclusive. Left in the record is the CDR3 DNA by itself, 42 bases read in frame from the first base. The cohort comprised around 690 healthy bone marrow donors. At the time of sampling, all cohort members were nominally healthy, though unrecorded immune exposures were likely present. The donor tested CMV seropositive, placing the donor among the 290 or so seropositive members of the cohort. A peripheral blood sample was provided by each donor, and peripheral blood mononuclear cells were used for TCR beta sequencing. The Qiagen DNeasy Blood Extraction Kit was used to extract genomic DNA from the blood cell samples.

The chain uses TRBV7-9 and TRBJ1-1, and possibly TRBD1, on 6 matching bases. The specimen sequenced was PBMCs. The clonotype originates from a male donor in good health and CMV-seropositive. CDR3 loop: CASSLETGYTEAFF. The nucleotides are TGTGCCAGCAGCTTAGAGACAGGATACACTGAAGCTTTCTTT.